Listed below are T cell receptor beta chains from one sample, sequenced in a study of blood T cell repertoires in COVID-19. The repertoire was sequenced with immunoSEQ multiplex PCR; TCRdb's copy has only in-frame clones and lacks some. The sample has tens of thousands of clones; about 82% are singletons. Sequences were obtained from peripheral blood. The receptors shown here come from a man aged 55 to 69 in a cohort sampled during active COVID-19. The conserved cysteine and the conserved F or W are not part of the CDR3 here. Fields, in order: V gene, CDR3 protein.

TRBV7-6	ASSLVSGGNSPLH
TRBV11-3	ASSLGGQGYTEAF
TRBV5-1	ASSRTSGGTDTQY
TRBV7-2	ASSKLAGGQETQY
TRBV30	AWSVPAGVIDTQY
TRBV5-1	ASSFGTSGGYNEQF
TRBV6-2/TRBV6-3	ASSYSQRGDDEQY
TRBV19	ASSRLAGGPDWPTQY
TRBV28	ASTLTGRYGAYGYT
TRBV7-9	ASSTPGSPYEQY
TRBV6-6	ASSYSGQGNEKLF
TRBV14	ASSPNDRWGYT
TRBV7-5	VRSSPHGRVSANTQY
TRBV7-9	ASSTSRATLRYT
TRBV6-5	ASASTVEVGEQY
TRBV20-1	SATRGNEQY
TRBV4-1	ATKTGALSAEAF
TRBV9	ASSVGTGGSETQY
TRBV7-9	ASSKGGLGSGANVLT
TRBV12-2	ASRSPSLGHLYGYT
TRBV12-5	ASGSSTGSTGELF
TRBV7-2	ASSLEGGAPYNEQF
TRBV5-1	ASSDQAYNEKLF
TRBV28	ASRLAGGGYT
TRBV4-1	ASSRDPGQGATTNEKLF
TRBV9	ASSGADSPLH